These 14 T cell receptor beta chains were sequenced from one sample in a study of T cell responses to AZD1222 COVID-19 vaccine. Some clones are missing from TCRdb's copy, which holds only in-frame ones; the method was immunoSEQ multiplex PCR. This table holds roughly 140,000 clones, roughly 90% found once. The specimen was peripheral blood, collected 28 days after the second AZD1222 dose. Receptors originate from an adult who received the AZD1222 COVID-19 vaccine.

The chain carries TRBV5-1 and TRBJ1-4; TRBD1 matches 9 bases. The CDR3 has 11 amino acids. J was trimmed by 12 bases and V by 6 bases; bases with no gene match: 3. Germline CDR1 and CDR2: SGHRS and YFSETQ. The DNA of the CDR3 is TGCGCCAGCAAAGGGGACAGGGAACTGTTTTTT. It translates to CASKGDRELFF.

Only one count was recorded for this clone. The chain has TRBV4-1 and TRBJ2-6; TRBD1 or TRBD2 may be the D gene (5 bases each). The V end was cut by 6 bases, the J end by 1 base, with 16 bases between. The CDR3 is made up of 17 amino acids. The germline V gene encodes CDR1 MGHRA and CDR2 YSYEKL. In DNA form, the CDR3 reads TGCGCCAGCAGGAGGAGTGGGACGGGTTCTGGGGCCAACGTCCTGACTTTC. Translating gives CASRRSGTGSGANVLTF.

The chain combines TRBV24-1 with TRBJ1-5; a weak D match, TRBD1 (5 bases). The germline V gene has CDR1 KGHDR and CDR2 SFDVKD. V lost 7 bases to trimming and J lost 4 bases, with 7 bases between them. CDR3 length: 12 residues. The CDR3 reads CATSRANQPQHF. The DNA for the CDR3 is TGTGCCACCAGCAGGGCGAATCAGCCCCAGCATTTT.

CDR3 in amino acids: CASFRGNEQYF. The CDR3 DNA reads as TGTGCCAGCTTTAGGGGGAACGAGCAGTACTTC. The chain links TRBV6-5 to TRBJ2-7; a possible D gene is TRBD1 (6 bases). The length of the CDR3 is 11 residues. Germline loops: CDR1 MNHEY, CDR2 SVGAGI. The germline V and J ends were trimmed by 8 bases and 5 bases, with 10 bases remaining between them.

The chain links TRBV3-1 (or the pseudogene TRBV3-2) to TRBJ1-5; D may be TRBD1 (5 bases). The CDR3 runs to 12 residues. V lost 3 bases, J lost 9 bases, and 9 bases lay in between. Germline V gene sequence: CDR1 LGHDT, CDR2 YNNKEL (reference sequence). Here the CDR3 reads CASSQNGGPQHF. CDR3 coding DNA: TGTGCCAGCAGCCAGAATGGGGGGCCCCAGCATTTT.

For the CDR3, the DNA is TGTGCCAGTAGTACGTGGACAGGGGGCGACTATGGCTACACCTTC. Protein sequence: CASSTWTGGDYGYTF. The chain links TRBV19 to TRBJ1-2, with 11 bases fitting TRBD1. The CDR3 is 15 residues long. Germline CDR1 reads LNHDA; CDR2 reads SQIVND (reference sequence). V lost 4 bases and J lost 3; bases outside the gene matches: 4.

The chain couples TRBV10-3 to TRBJ2-7; 10 positions match TRBD1. The length of the CDR3 is 15 residues. With V trimmed by 6 bases and J by 3 bases, 8 bases remained unmatched. Germline V gives CDR1 ENHRY, CDR2 SYGVKD. CDR3 DNA sequence: TGTGCCATCAGCCGAGGACAGGGGGTTTACTACGAGCAGTACTTC. It codes for CAISRGQGVYYEQYF.

The chain recombines TRBV24-1 with TRBJ2-2; TRBD2 is a possible D gene (6 bases). V lost 7 bases and J 7 bases, leaving 12 bases between the germline ends. The CDR3 spans 13 residues. The germline CDR1 and CDR2 sequences are KGHDR and SFDVKD. The CDR3 here is CATSAGTVGELFF. The CDR3 bases are TGTGCCACCAGCGCGGGGACCGTCGGGGAGCTGTTTTTT.

V usage is TRBV7-9 and J usage is TRBJ2-7; TRBD2 matches at 8 bases. With V trimmed by 3 bases and J by 3 bases, 7 bases remained unmatched. The germline CDR1 and CDR2 sequences are SEHNR and FQNEAQ (reference sequence). The CDR3 has 15 amino acids. CDR3 DNA: TGTGCCAGCAGCTTTACTAGCGGAACGAACTACGAGCAGTACTTC. This translates into CASSFTSGTNYEQYF.

The V gene is TRBV12-3 or TRBV12-4, the J gene TRBJ1-2; 7 bases agree with TRBD1. This CDR3 is 13 amino acids long. The ends lost 5 bases at V and 3 bases at J; junction bases unmatched: 3. The CDR3 DNA sequence: TGTGCCAGCAGTCGCGACAGGGACTATGGCTACACCTTC. Translating it yields CASSRDRDYGYTF.

This clone was recorded once. This chain links TRBV2 with TRBJ2-5, with 8 nucleotides matching TRBD2. CDR1 SNHLY and CDR2 FYNNEI come from the germline V gene. Unmatched junction bases numbered 4, after V lost 8 bases and J lost 2 bases. The CDR3 spans 13 residues. CDR3 DNA sequence: TGTGCCAGCCCCCGGGGGGGGCAAGAGACCCAGTACTTC. It is translated as CASPRGGQETQYF.

This clone was counted once. J is TRBJ1-5 and V is TRBV9; maybe TRBD1 (5 bases). The CDR3 has 13 residues. V gave up 7 bases and J gave up 6 bases, with 14 bases separating them. Germline V gene data show CDR1 as SGDLS and CDR2 as YYNGEE. For the CDR3, the DNA is TGTGCCAGCCTCGGGGAGGGGTGTCAGCCCCAGCATTTT. This translates into CASLGEGCQPQHF.

The genes are TRBV7-8 and TRBJ2-7; D tentatively fits TRBD1 or TRBD2 (5 bases each). Germline loops: CDR1 SGHVS, CDR2 FQNEAQ. The CDR3 totals 17 residues. V shed 0 bases and J shed 2 bases, with 17 bases lying between them. The CDR3 DNA is TGTGCCAGCAGCTTAGCTCAAGTAGGGGACGTCACCTACGAGCAGTACTTC. This sequence encodes CASSLAQVGDVTYEQYF.

The rearrangement links TRBV30 to TRBJ2-7, with a tentative D call TRBD2 (6 bases). CDR3 length: 14 residues. CDR1 and CDR2 from the germline V gene are GTSNPN and SVGIG (reference sequence). V lost 1 base to trimming and J lost 6 bases, with 16 bases between them. The CDR3: CAWSGFLEGFEQYF. As DNA, the CDR3 is TGTGCCTGGAGTGGTTTTCTGGAGGGATTCGAGCAGTACTTC.